This T cell receptor (beta chain) was sequenced in a study of blood T cell repertoires in COVID-19. The wider study: The origin of the acute and convalescent COVID-19 samples was the United States, Italy and Spain.

This CDR3 is built from 14 residues. V lost 6 bases and J lost 0, with 9 bases in between. Germline CDR1 MNHEY, CDR2 SMNVEV (reference sequence). Only in-frame clones appear in the TCRdb table, and some are missing; sequencing was by immunoSEQ multiplex PCR. The sample holds some 71,000 clones, over 75% seen once. The chain joins TRBV27 to TRBJ1-5, with D perhaps matching TRBD1 (6 bases). This TCR came from a woman aged 18-29 years with acute or convalescent COVID-19. The specimen sequenced was peripheral blood. CDR3 protein: CASSQGSSNQPQHF. In DNA, the CDR3 is TGTGCCAGCAGCCAGGGGAGTAGCAATCAGCCCCAGCATTTT.